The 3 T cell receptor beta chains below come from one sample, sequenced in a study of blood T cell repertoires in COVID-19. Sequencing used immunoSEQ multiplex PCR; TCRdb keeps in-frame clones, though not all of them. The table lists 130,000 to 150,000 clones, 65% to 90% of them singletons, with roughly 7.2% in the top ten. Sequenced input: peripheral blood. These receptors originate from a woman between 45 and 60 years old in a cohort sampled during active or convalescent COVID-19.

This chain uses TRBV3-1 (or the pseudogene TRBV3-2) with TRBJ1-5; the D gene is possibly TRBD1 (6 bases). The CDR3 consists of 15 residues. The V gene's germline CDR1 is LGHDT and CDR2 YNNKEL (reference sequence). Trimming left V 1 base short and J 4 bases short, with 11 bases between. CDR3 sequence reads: CASSQGGQVNQPQHF. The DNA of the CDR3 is TGTGCCAGCAGCCAAGGGGGGCAGGTAAATCAGCCCCAGCATTTT.

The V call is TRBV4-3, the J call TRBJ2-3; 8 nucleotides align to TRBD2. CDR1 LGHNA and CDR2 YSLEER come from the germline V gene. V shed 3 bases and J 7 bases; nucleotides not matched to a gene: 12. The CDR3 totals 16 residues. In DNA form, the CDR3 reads TGCGCCAGCAGCCACCTAAATAGCGGGGACCGATATACGCAGTATTTT. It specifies CASSHLNSGDRYTQYF.

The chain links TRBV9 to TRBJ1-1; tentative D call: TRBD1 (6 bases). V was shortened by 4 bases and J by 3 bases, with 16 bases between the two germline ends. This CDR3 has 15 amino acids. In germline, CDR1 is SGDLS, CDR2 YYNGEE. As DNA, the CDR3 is TGTGCCAGCAGCACGACAGGTCTCCCGGACACTGAAGCTTTCTTT. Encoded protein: CASSTTGLPDTEAFF.